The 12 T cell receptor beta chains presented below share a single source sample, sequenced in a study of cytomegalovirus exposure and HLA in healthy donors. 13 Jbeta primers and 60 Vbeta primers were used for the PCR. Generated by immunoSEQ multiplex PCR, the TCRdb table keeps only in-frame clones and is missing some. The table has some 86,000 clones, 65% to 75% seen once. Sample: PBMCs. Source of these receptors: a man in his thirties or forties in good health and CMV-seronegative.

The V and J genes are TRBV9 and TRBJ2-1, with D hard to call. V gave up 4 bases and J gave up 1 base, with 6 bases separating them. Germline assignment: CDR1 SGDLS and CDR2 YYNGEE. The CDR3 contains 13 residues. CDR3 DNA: TGTGCCAGCAGCATCCAGTCCTACAATGAGCAGTTCTTC. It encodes CASSIQSYNEQFF.

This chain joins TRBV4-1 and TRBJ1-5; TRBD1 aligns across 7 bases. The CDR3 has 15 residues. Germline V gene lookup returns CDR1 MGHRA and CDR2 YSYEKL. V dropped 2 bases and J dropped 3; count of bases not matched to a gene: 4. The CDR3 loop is CASSQSDRVNQPQHF. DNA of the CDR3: TGCGCCAGCAGCCAATCCGACAGGGTCAATCAGCCCCAGCATTTT.

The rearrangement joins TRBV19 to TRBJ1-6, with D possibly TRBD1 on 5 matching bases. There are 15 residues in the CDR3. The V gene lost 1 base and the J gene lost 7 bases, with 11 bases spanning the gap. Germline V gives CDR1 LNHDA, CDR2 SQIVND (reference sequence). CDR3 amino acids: CASSIGRVGNSPLHF. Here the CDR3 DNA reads TGTGCCAGTAGTATAGGCAGGGTTGGGAATTCACCCCTCCACTTT.

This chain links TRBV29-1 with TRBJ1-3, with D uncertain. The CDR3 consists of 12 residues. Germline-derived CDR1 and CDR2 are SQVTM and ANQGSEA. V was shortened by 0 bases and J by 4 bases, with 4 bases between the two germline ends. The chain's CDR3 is CSVEDLGNTIYF. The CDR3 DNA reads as TGCAGCGTTGAAGATCTGGGAAACACCATATATTTT.

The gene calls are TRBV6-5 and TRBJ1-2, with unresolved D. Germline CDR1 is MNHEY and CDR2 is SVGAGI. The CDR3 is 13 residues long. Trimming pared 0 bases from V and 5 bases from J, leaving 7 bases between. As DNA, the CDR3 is TGTGCCAGCAGTTACTCGAGCGATTATGGCTACACCTTC. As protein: CASSYSSDYGYTF.

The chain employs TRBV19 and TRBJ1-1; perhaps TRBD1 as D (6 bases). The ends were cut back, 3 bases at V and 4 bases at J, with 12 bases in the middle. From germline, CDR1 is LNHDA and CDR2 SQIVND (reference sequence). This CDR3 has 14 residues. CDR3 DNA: TGTGCCAGTAGTATCAGGGGCAGCTCCACTGAAGCTTTCTTT. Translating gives CASSIRGSSTEAFF.

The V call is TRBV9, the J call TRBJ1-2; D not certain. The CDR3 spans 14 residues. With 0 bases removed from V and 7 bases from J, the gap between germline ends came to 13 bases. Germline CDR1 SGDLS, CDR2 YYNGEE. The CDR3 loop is CASSVDGSELGYTF. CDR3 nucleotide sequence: TGTGCCAGCAGCGTAGACGGGTCTGAACTTGGCTACACCTTC.

The CDR3 protein is CASGLTTSGRNTGELFF. CDR3 bases: TGTGCTAGTGGCCTAACCACTAGCGGGAGGAACACCGGGGAGCTGTTTTTT. V usage is TRBV12-5 and J usage is TRBJ2-2; TRBD2 matches 11 bases. Trimming at V came to 6 bases and at J to 1 base, leaving 7 bases not matched to a gene. The CDR3 consists of 17 residues. The V gene's germline CDR1 is LGHNT and CDR2 FRNRAP.

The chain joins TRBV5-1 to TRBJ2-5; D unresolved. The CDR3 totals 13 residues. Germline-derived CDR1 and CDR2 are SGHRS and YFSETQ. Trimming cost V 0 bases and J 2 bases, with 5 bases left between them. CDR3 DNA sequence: TGCGCCAGCAGCTTGGACTTTCAAGAGACCCAGTACTTC. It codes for CASSLDFQETQYF.

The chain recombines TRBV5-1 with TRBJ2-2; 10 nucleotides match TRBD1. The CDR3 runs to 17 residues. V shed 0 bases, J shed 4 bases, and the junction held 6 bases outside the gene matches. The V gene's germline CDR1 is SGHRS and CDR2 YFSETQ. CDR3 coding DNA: TGCGCCAGCAGCTTGGCGACAGGGGGCATGGGCACCGGGGAGCTGTTTTTT. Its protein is CASSLATGGMGTGELFF.

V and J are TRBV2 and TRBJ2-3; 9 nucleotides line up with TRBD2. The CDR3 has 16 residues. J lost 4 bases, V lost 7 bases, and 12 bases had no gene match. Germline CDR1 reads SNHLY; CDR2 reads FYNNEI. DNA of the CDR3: TGTGCCAGCACCCCCGGGATTAGCGGGAGTGCAGATACGCAGTATTTT. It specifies CASTPGISGSADTQYF.

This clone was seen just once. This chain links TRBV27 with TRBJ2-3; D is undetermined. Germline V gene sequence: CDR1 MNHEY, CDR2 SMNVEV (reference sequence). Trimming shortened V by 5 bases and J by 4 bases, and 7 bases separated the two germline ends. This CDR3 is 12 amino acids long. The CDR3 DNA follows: TGTGCCAGCAGTATCGTAGCAGATACGCAGTATTTT. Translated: CASSIVADTQYF.